Listed below are T cell receptor beta chains from one sample, sequenced in a study of T cell responses to AZD1222 COVID-19 vaccine. Some clones are missing from TCRdb's copy, which holds only in-frame ones; the method was immunoSEQ multiplex PCR. The profile shows some 190,000 clones, 90% to 95% of them singletons. Sequenced material: peripheral blood, taken 28 days after the second AZD1222 dose. Receptors originate from an adult who received the AZD1222 COVID-19 vaccine. The CDR3 runs from the conserved cysteine through the conserved F or W. Fields, in order: clone size, J gene, V gene, D gene, CDR3 DNA, CDR3 protein. D genes are given only for firm matches. Clone size, where shown, is once, few, many, or a class for clones that have expanded.

clone_size: -; j_call: TRBJ2-5; v_call: TRBV9; d_call: TRBD2; cdr3_nt: TGTGCCAGCAGCGATAGCGGGGGGAGGTTTGGGGAGACCCAGTACTTC; cdr3_aa: CASSDSGGRFGETQYF
clone_size: -; j_call: TRBJ2-7; v_call: TRBV7-9; d_call: -; cdr3_nt: TGTGCCAGCAGCTCCAACCCCTACGAGCAGTACTTC; cdr3_aa: CASSSNPYEQYF
clone_size: -; j_call: TRBJ1-6; v_call: TRBV6-1; d_call: -; cdr3_nt: TGTGCCAGCAGTGAAATGGGGAATTCACCCCTCCACTTT; cdr3_aa: CASSEMGNSPLHF
clone_size: -; j_call: TRBJ1-5; v_call: TRBV4-3; d_call: TRBD1; cdr3_nt: TGCGCCAGCAGCCAAGCCTATACAGGGGACAATCAGCCCCAGCATTTT; cdr3_aa: CASSQAYTGDNQPQHF
clone_size: -; j_call: TRBJ2-1; v_call: TRBV4-1; d_call: -; cdr3_nt: TGCGCCAGCAGCCAAGGGACATCCTCCTACAATGAGCAGTTCTTC; cdr3_aa: CASSQGTSSYNEQFF
clone_size: -; j_call: TRBJ2-5; v_call: TRBV11-1; d_call: -; cdr3_nt: TGTGCCAGCAGCTTACGCGTAGGACGCTACCAAGAGACCCAGTACTTC; cdr3_aa: CASSLRVGRYQETQYF
clone_size: -; j_call: TRBJ1-5; v_call: TRBV15; d_call: -; cdr3_nt: TGTGCCACCAGCTCCCAGGGGAGAGGCAATCAGCCCCAGCATTTT; cdr3_aa: CATSSQGRGNQPQHF
clone_size: -; j_call: TRBJ2-7; v_call: TRBV27; d_call: TRBD1; cdr3_nt: TGTGCCAGCAGTCCCCGGGACAGGGGCACCGCAATGTACGAGCAGTACTTC; cdr3_aa: CASSPRDRGTAMYEQYF
clone_size: -; j_call: TRBJ2-7; v_call: TRBV18; d_call: TRBD2; cdr3_nt: TGTGCCAGCTCCCCGACTAGCGGGGGTACAGAGCAGTACTTC; cdr3_aa: CASSPTSGGTEQYF
clone_size: -; j_call: TRBJ1-5; v_call: TRBV18; d_call: -; cdr3_nt: TGTGCCAGCTCACCACCGGGGGGTCAGCCCCAGCATTTT; cdr3_aa: CASSPPGGQPQHF
clone_size: -; j_call: TRBJ2-7; v_call: TRBV5-6; d_call: -; cdr3_nt: TGTGCCAGCAGCTTGGGGACGGAGACTTTCTACGAGCAGTACTTC; cdr3_aa: CASSLGTETFYEQYF
clone_size: -; j_call: TRBJ2-3; v_call: TRBV3-1/TRBV3-2; d_call: TRBD2; cdr3_nt: TGTGCCAGCAGCCAGGCTAGCGGGGGGGCCCTGACAGATACGCAGTATTTT; cdr3_aa: CASSQASGGALTDTQYF
clone_size: -; j_call: TRBJ1-1; v_call: TRBV9; d_call: -; cdr3_nt: TGTGCCAGCAGCGTATCGGTCATGAACACTGAAGCTTTCTTT; cdr3_aa: CASSVSVMNTEAFF
clone_size: -; j_call: TRBJ2-5; v_call: TRBV7-6; d_call: -; cdr3_nt: TGTGCCAGCAGCCAATACCGAGGAGAGACCCAGTACTTC; cdr3_aa: CASSQYRGETQYF
clone_size: -; j_call: TRBJ1-2; v_call: TRBV2; d_call: TRBD1; cdr3_nt: TGTGCCAGCAGGGGGACAGGGAACTATGGCTACACCTTC; cdr3_aa: CASRGTGNYGYTF
clone_size: -; j_call: TRBJ1-2; v_call: TRBV5-6; d_call: -; cdr3_nt: TGTGCCAGCAGCTTGGACAGGGCTTCTGTCGGCTACACCTTC; cdr3_aa: CASSLDRASVGYTF
clone_size: -; j_call: TRBJ2-7; v_call: TRBV12-3/TRBV12-4; d_call: -; cdr3_nt: TGTGCCAGCGTTGGCCGGGGGACCCCCGAGCAGTACTTC; cdr3_aa: CASVGRGTPEQYF
clone_size: -; j_call: TRBJ1-1; v_call: TRBV2; d_call: -; cdr3_nt: TGTGCCAGCAGTGGGGGTCCCAGGAGGGCTGAAGCTTTCTTT; cdr3_aa: CASSGGPRRAEAFF
clone_size: -; j_call: TRBJ1-1; v_call: TRBV23-1; d_call: TRBD1; cdr3_nt: TGCGCCAGCAGTACTACCGTCCCGGGACAGGGGGGAGACATGAACACTGAAGCTTTCTTT; cdr3_aa: CASSTTVPGQGGDMNTEAFF
clone_size: -; j_call: TRBJ2-2; v_call: TRBV7-9; d_call: -; cdr3_nt: TGTGCCAGCAGCTTAGTTGGAATAGCGGCCGATGGGGCCGGGGAGCTGTTTTTT; cdr3_aa: CASSLVGIAADGAGELFF
clone_size: -; j_call: TRBJ1-2; v_call: TRBV19; d_call: -; cdr3_nt: TGTGCCAGTACAAGGCACCCCTATGGCTACACCTTC; cdr3_aa: CASTRHPYGYTF
clone_size: -; j_call: TRBJ2-7; v_call: TRBV4-1; d_call: -; cdr3_nt: TGCGCCAGCAGACCCGAGGGGAGCTCCTACGAGCAGTACTTC; cdr3_aa: CASRPEGSSYEQYF
clone_size: -; j_call: TRBJ1-1; v_call: TRBV19; d_call: -; cdr3_nt: TGTGCCAGTAGTACAACAGGGTTGACTGAAGCTTTCTTT; cdr3_aa: CASSTTGLTEAFF
clone_size: -; j_call: TRBJ1-1; v_call: TRBV27; d_call: TRBD1; cdr3_nt: TGTGCCAGCAGTACACAGGGGACTGAAGCTTTCTTT; cdr3_aa: CASSTQGTEAFF
clone_size: -; j_call: TRBJ1-1; v_call: TRBV6-5; d_call: TRBD1; cdr3_nt: TGTGCCAGCAGTTTCGACAGGGGAGGCACTGAAGCTTTCTTT; cdr3_aa: CASSFDRGGTEAFF
clone_size: -; j_call: TRBJ1-1; v_call: TRBV5-4; d_call: TRBD1; cdr3_nt: TGTGCCAGCAGCTTCAGGGGGCCGGACACTGAAGCTTTCTTT; cdr3_aa: CASSFRGPDTEAFF
clone_size: -; j_call: TRBJ1-5; v_call: TRBV18; d_call: TRBD1; cdr3_nt: TGTGCCAGCTCAGGGGACAGCCCTAATCAGCCCCAGCATTTT; cdr3_aa: CASSGDSPNQPQHF
clone_size: -; j_call: TRBJ2-1; v_call: TRBV28; d_call: -; cdr3_nt: TGTGCCAGCAGTTTGGCGGGGTCAACTGCAGGGGAGCAGTTCTTC; cdr3_aa: CASSLAGSTAGEQFF
clone_size: -; j_call: TRBJ1-1; v_call: TRBV7-9; d_call: -; cdr3_nt: TGTGCCAGCAGCTTAGCGAGGGGTCCGAACACTGAAGCTTTCTTT; cdr3_aa: CASSLARGPNTEAFF
clone_size: -; j_call: TRBJ2-3; v_call: TRBV6-5; d_call: -; cdr3_nt: TGTGCCAGCAGTTATGGTCAATACACAGATACGCAGTATTTT; cdr3_aa: CASSYGQYTDTQYF
clone_size: -; j_call: TRBJ1-2; v_call: TRBV6-5; d_call: TRBD1; cdr3_nt: TGTGCCAGCAGCTCCCGACAGGGGAGGTATGGCTACACCTTC; cdr3_aa: CASSSRQGRYGYTF
clone_size: -; j_call: TRBJ1-3; v_call: TRBV5-1; d_call: -; cdr3_nt: TGCGCCAGCAGCTTGGCGACGGATGGAAACACCATATATTTT; cdr3_aa: CASSLATDGNTIYF
clone_size: -; j_call: TRBJ2-7; v_call: TRBV19; d_call: -; cdr3_nt: TGTGCCACCCCCCCCGAGAACATTCACTACGAGCAGTACTTC; cdr3_aa: CATPPENIHYEQYF
clone_size: -; j_call: TRBJ1-2; v_call: TRBV5-1; d_call: -; cdr3_nt: TGCGCCAGCACCCTTGGAACATCGCTTGGTGGCTACACCTTC; cdr3_aa: CASTLGTSLGGYTF
clone_size: -; j_call: TRBJ2-7; v_call: TRBV6-2/TRBV6-3; d_call: -; cdr3_nt: TGTGCCAGCAGTTACTGGGGCGGGGATTACGAGCAGTACTTC; cdr3_aa: CASSYWGGDYEQYF
clone_size: -; j_call: TRBJ1-6; v_call: TRBV30; d_call: -; cdr3_nt: TGTGCCTGGAGTGAGGGCAGGGAGCATTCACCCCTCCACTTT; cdr3_aa: CAWSEGREHSPLHF
clone_size: -; j_call: TRBJ1-2; v_call: TRBV9; d_call: -; cdr3_nt: TGTGCCAGCAGCTCTCCTAGACCCACCGGAGGCTACACCTTC; cdr3_aa: CASSSPRPTGGYTF
clone_size: -; j_call: TRBJ2-1; v_call: TRBV27; d_call: -; cdr3_nt: TGTGCCAGCAGTTTAGATCTGAGGAATGAGCAGTTCTTC; cdr3_aa: CASSLDLRNEQFF
clone_size: once; j_call: TRBJ2-7; v_call: TRBV2; d_call: -; cdr3_nt: TGTGCCAGCAGTGTCGAGGGTACAGCCTACGAGCAGTACTTC; cdr3_aa: CASSVEGTAYEQYF
clone_size: -; j_call: TRBJ1-6; v_call: TRBV15; d_call: TRBD1; cdr3_nt: TGTGCCACCAGCAGAGGGCCCAGGGGGTCACCCCTCCACTTT; cdr3_aa: CATSRGPRGSPLHF
clone_size: -; j_call: TRBJ2-2; v_call: TRBV6-5; d_call: -; cdr3_nt: TGTGCCAGCACAGGCACCGGGGAGCTGTTTTTT; cdr3_aa: CASTGTGELFF
clone_size: -; j_call: TRBJ2-2; v_call: TRBV10-3; d_call: -; cdr3_nt: TGTGCCATCAGGGGGGCGGGAGACGTCGGGGAGCTGTTTTTT; cdr3_aa: CAIRGAGDVGELFF
clone_size: -; j_call: TRBJ1-5; v_call: TRBV6-1; d_call: -; cdr3_nt: TGTGCCAGCAGTGAACAGGGGCAGCAGCCCCAGCATTTT; cdr3_aa: CASSEQGQQPQHF
clone_size: -; j_call: TRBJ2-1; v_call: TRBV4-1; d_call: TRBD2; cdr3_nt: TGCGCCAGCAGCCCCTCTAGCGGGAGGGTCTACAATGAGCAGTTCTTC; cdr3_aa: CASSPSSGRVYNEQFF
clone_size: -; j_call: TRBJ1-5; v_call: TRBV6-1; d_call: -; cdr3_nt: TGTGCCAGCAGTGAAGGGGGGAGCAATCAGCCCCAGCATTTT; cdr3_aa: CASSEGGSNQPQHF
clone_size: -; j_call: TRBJ2-5; v_call: TRBV18; d_call: -; cdr3_nt: TGTGCCAGCTCACCCCGGGGAGCCCAAGAGACCCAGTACTTC; cdr3_aa: CASSPRGAQETQYF
clone_size: -; j_call: TRBJ2-7; v_call: TRBV5-1; d_call: -; cdr3_nt: TGCGCCAGCAGCTTTGAGCCTAGCAGCACCTACGAGCAGTACTTC; cdr3_aa: CASSFEPSSTYEQYF
clone_size: -; j_call: TRBJ2-7; v_call: TRBV25-1; d_call: TRBD2; cdr3_nt: TGTGCCAGCAGTACCCCCGGGGGGAACGAGCAGTACTTC; cdr3_aa: CASSTPGGNEQYF
clone_size: -; j_call: TRBJ1-3; v_call: TRBV3-1/TRBV3-2; d_call: -; cdr3_nt: TGTGCCAGCAGCCAGAAGGGCGCTGGAAACACCATATATTTT; cdr3_aa: CASSQKGAGNTIYF
clone_size: few; j_call: TRBJ1-1; v_call: TRBV18; d_call: -; cdr3_nt: TGTGCCAGCTCACCCACCTCTCAGGTGACCGAAGCTTTCTTT; cdr3_aa: CASSPTSQVTEAFF
clone_size: -; j_call: TRBJ2-7; v_call: TRBV2; d_call: -; cdr3_nt: TGTGCCAGCACTCGGGGAAGGATCGACACGGGCTACGAGCAGTACTTC; cdr3_aa: CASTRGRIDTGYEQYF
clone_size: -; j_call: TRBJ2-5; v_call: TRBV7-2; d_call: TRBD2; cdr3_nt: TGTGCCAGCAGCTTTCGGGGGGGACAAGAGACCCAGTACTTC; cdr3_aa: CASSFRGGQETQYF
clone_size: -; j_call: TRBJ1-1; v_call: TRBV7-2; d_call: -; cdr3_nt: TGTGCCAGCAGCTTAGCGGGGGCTCGCACTGAAGCTTTCTTT; cdr3_aa: CASSLAGARTEAFF
clone_size: once; j_call: TRBJ1-2; v_call: TRBV27; d_call: TRBD1; cdr3_nt: TGTGCCAGCAGTCTGGACAGGGCGGGCTATGGCTACACCTTC; cdr3_aa: CASSLDRAGYGYTF
clone_size: -; j_call: TRBJ2-7; v_call: TRBV5-4; d_call: -; cdr3_nt: TGTGCCAGCACCTGGCTGGGGGTTGATAACGAGCAGTACTTC; cdr3_aa: CASTWLGVDNEQYF
clone_size: -; j_call: TRBJ1-2; v_call: TRBV19; d_call: -; cdr3_nt: TGTGCCAGTAGAATGGCAGGTTTTGGGAACTATGGCTACACCTTC; cdr3_aa: CASRMAGFGNYGYTF
clone_size: -; j_call: TRBJ2-1; v_call: TRBV7-6; d_call: -; cdr3_nt: TGTGCCAGCAGCTGGACAAACAATGAGCAGTTCTTC; cdr3_aa: CASSWTNNEQFF
clone_size: -; j_call: TRBJ2-3; v_call: TRBV5-8; d_call: TRBD2; cdr3_nt: TGTGCCAGCAGATATCAATATACTAGCGGGAGGTCTGATACGCAGTATTTT; cdr3_aa: CASRYQYTSGRSDTQYF
clone_size: -; j_call: TRBJ2-7; v_call: TRBV9; d_call: TRBD1; cdr3_nt: TGTGCCAGCAGCGTAGTTGGGACAGGAGACTACGAGCAGTACTTC; cdr3_aa: CASSVVGTGDYEQYF